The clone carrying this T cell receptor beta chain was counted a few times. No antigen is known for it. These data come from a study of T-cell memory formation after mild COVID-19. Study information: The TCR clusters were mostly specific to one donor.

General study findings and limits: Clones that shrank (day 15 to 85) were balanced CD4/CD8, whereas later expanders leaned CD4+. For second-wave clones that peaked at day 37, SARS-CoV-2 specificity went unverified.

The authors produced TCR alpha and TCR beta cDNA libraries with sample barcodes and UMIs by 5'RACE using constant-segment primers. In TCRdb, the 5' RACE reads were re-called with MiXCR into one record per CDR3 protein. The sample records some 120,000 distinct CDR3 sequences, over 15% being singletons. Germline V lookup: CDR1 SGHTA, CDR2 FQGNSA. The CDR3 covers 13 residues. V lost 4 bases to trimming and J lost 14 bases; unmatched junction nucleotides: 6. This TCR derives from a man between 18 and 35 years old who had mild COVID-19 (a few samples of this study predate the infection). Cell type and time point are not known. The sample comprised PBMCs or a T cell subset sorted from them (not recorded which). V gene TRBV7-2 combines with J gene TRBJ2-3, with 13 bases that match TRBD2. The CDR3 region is CASSSTSGGPRYF. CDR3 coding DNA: TGTGCCAGCAGCTCGACTAGCGGGGGGCCCCGGTATTTT.